The rows below give T cell receptor beta chains drawn from one sample of a study of cytomegalovirus exposure and HLA in healthy donors. Method: immunoSEQ multiplex PCR; TCRdb's copy keeps in-frame clones and lacks some. The sample lists about 140,000 clones; 60% to 80% were seen once. Sample: PBMCs. Receptors originate from a middle-aged woman in good health and CMV-seronegative. Each CDR3 is given without its conserved first and last residue.

len	j_gene	v_gene	CDR3aa
16	TRBJ1-2	TRBV10-3	AINRSRGRSRTLDGYT
12	TRBJ1-1	TRBV2	ASSNPGENTEAF
11	TRBJ1-4	TRBV18	ASSPEVGEKLF
12	TRBJ1-5	TRBV28	ASSRGGDNQPQH
14	TRBJ1-3	TRBV4-2	ASSQEHSVLGNTIY
13	TRBJ1-4	TRBV11-2	ASSKQVTTNEKLF
14	TRBJ1-2	TRBV4-1	ASSQFTGQVQYGYT
11	TRBJ2-7	TRBV7-2	ASSLTFPSNPQ
13	TRBJ1-6	TRBV7-6	ASSLGQGRNSPLH
13	TRBJ2-7	TRBV6-5	ASSYSGSAPYEQY
12	TRBJ1-2	TRBV15	ATSVYRVNYGYT
12	TRBJ2-2	TRBV19	ASSEGVGTGELF
16	TRBJ2-5	TRBV25-1	ASSDWGMGGSPTETQY
11	TRBJ1-2	TRBV28	ASSLGGDYGYT
12	TRBJ1-2	TRBV28	ASSFPRTVDGYT
14	TRBJ1-1	TRBV23-1	ASSRDGTGIITEAF
11	TRBJ1-5	TRBV5-6	ASSTYSNQPQH
12	TRBJ2-2	TRBV27	ASKTAWNTGELF
15	TRBJ2-7	TRBV27	ASSLRYLAGSSYEQY